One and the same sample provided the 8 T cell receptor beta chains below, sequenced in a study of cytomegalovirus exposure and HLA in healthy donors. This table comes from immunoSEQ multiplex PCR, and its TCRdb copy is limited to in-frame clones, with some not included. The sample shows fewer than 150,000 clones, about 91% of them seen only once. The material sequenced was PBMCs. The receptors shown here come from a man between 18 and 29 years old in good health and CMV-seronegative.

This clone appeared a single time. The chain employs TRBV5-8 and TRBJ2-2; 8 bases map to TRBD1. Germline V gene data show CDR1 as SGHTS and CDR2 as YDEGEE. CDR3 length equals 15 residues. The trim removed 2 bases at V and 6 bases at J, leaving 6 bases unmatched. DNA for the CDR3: TGTGCCAGCAGCTTTGGACAGGGCTTCGCCGGGGAGCTGTTTTTT. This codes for CASSFGQGFAGELFF.

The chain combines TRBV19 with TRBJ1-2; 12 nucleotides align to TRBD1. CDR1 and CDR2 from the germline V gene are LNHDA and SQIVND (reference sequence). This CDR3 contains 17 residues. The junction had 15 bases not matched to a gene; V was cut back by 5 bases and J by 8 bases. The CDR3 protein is CASSPSRDRGRLWGYTF. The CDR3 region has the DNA TGTGCCAGTAGTCCGTCCCGGGACAGGGGGCGTTTGTGGGGCTACACCTTC.

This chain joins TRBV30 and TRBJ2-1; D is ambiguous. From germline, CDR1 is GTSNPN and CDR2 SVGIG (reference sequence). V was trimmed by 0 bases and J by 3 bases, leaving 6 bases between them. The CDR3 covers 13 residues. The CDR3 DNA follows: TGTGCCTGGAGTGTACGCAGCTACAATGAGCAGTTCTTC. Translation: CAWSVRSYNEQFF.

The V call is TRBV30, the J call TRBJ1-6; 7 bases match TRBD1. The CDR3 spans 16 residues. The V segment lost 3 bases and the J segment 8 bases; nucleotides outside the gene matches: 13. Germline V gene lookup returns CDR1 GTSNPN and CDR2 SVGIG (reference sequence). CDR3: CAWRDRGITGDSPLHF. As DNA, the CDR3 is TGTGCCTGGAGGGACCGCGGCATAACAGGGGATTCACCCCTCCACTTT.

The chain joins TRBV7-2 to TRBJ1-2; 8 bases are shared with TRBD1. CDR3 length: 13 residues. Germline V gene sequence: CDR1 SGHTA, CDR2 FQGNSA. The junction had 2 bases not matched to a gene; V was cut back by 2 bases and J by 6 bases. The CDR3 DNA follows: TGTGCCAGCAGCTTACAGGGGGCTGATGGCTACACCTTC. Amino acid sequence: CASSLQGADGYTF.

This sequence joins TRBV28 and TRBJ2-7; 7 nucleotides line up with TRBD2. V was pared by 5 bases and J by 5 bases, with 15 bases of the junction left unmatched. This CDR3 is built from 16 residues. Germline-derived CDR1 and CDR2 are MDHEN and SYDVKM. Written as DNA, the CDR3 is TGTGCCAGCAGTCCAAGTGTGGGAGGGTCGGATCACGAGCAGTACTTC. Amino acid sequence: CASSPSVGGSDHEQYF. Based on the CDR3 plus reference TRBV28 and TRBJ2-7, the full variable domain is DVKVTQSSRYLVKRTGEKVFLECVQDMDHENMFWYRQDPGLGLRLIYFSYDVKMKEKGDIPEGYSVSREKKERFSLILESASTNQTSMYLCASSPSVGGSDHEQYFGPGTRLTVT.

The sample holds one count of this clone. CDR3 in amino acids: CASSPERDSHEQYF. The CDR3 coding sequence is TGTGCCAGCAGCCCCGAGCGGGACTCGCACGAGCAGTACTTC. The gene calls are TRBV6-1 and TRBJ2-7; TRBD2 matches at 7 bases. The CDR3 runs 14 residues. V was pared by 6 bases and J by 5 bases, with 10 bases of the junction left unmatched. Germline loops: CDR1 MNHNS, CDR2 SASEGT.

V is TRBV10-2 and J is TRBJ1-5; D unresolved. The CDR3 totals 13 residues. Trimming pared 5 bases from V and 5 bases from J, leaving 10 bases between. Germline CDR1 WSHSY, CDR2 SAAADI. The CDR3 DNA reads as TGCGCCAGCAGTATGAGGCCCGATCAGCCCCAGCATTTT. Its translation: CASSMRPDQPQHF.